This section outlines one T cell receptor beta chain sequence together with its context. The antigen is undetermined. The time point: newly diagnosed GD, antithyroid drugs for less than 3 months. The TCR library used RNA extracted from PBMCs. Arm-PCR of CDR3 regions with iRepertoire HTBI primers generated TCR beta libraries. TCRdb reprocessed the multiplex PCR reads via MiXCR and lists one record per CDR3 protein. In the table there are approximately 560,000 distinct CDR3 sequences, around 16% of which are singletons. The data were taken from a study of regulatory T cells in long-lasting Graves disease. The CDR3 extends over 15 amino acids. V lost 7 bases and J lost 9; bases outside the gene matches: 8. Per germline, CDR1 SNHLY and CDR2 FYNNEI. Overall study findings and caveats: There was favoring of TRBV28, TRBJ1-2 and TRBJ2-5 in persistent disease.

The sample was also linked to a second study, of T cells in Graves' hyperthyroidism and ophthalmopathy. That paper notes: Ophthalmopathy was distinguished from stable hyperthyroidism by 13 V-J signatures. Ophthalmopathy was predicted by the model a median of approximately 6 months ahead of onset.

This specimen was peripheral blood mononuclear cells (PBMCs), taken at new diagnosis, from a patient treated with antithyroid drugs. This chain joins TRBV2 and TRBJ2-2, with TRBD2 matching 13 bases. The receptor was isolated from a man between 18 and 35 years old with Graves disease. The CDR3 region has the DNA TGTGCCAGCATTCGGACTAGCGGGAGTGTGCGGGAGCTGTTTTTT. Translating gives CASIRTSGSVRELFF. The entire variable domain, with the rest obtained from reference TRBV2 and TRBJ2-2, is as follows: EPEVTQTPSHQVTQMGQEVILRCVPISNHLYFYWYRQILGQKVEFLVSFYNNEISEKSEIFDDQFSVERPDGSNFTLKIRSTKLEDSAMYFCASIRTSGSVRELFFGEGSRLTVL.